A selection of T cell receptor beta chains follows, all from one sample in a study of somatic mutations in cytotoxic T cells in rheumatoid arthritis. Assay used: immunoSEQ multiplex PCR; TCRdb lists only in-frame clones, some missing. Here the sample spans roughly 6,400 clones, about four fifths being singletons. Sequenced sample: CD8+ T cells sorted from blood. All receptors derive from an adult with rheumatoid arthritis. Both conserved end residues are part of each CDR3. Fields, in order: D gene, J gene, clone size, V gene, CDR3 protein, CDR3 DNA. A D gene is named only where the DNA matches it firmly. Where a row states a size, it is once, few, many or the class of an expanded clone; other rows omit it.

TRBD1 TRBJ2-7 . TRBV4-1 CASSQGADRATYEQYF TGCGCCAGCAGCCAAGGGGCGGACAGGGCCACCTACGAGCAGTACTTC
TRBD2 TRBJ2-1 . TRBV28 CASSLSSGGVGQFF TGTGCCAGCAGTTTATCTAGCGGGGGGGTAGGGCAGTTCTTC
TRBD1 TRBJ2-3 once TRBV5-1 CASSLQGGPTDTQYF TGCGCCAGCAGCTTACAGGGGGGCCCCACAGATACGCAGTATTTT
. TRBJ1-5 . TRBV19 CASSILGTNQPQHF TGTGCCAGTAGTATACTGGGGACCAATCAGCCCCAGCATTTT
. TRBJ1-6 . TRBV5-6 CASSLSQIKNSPLHF TGTGCCAGCAGCTTGTCCCAGATAAAGAATTCACCCCTCCACTTT
TRBD2 TRBJ2-1 . TRBV27 CASSFGSSGANEQFF TGTGCCAGCAGTTTTGGGTCTAGCGGGGCTAATGAGCAGTTCTTC
TRBD1 TRBJ2-1 . TRBV7-9 CASITGAGEQFF TGTGCCAGCATCACAGGGGCGGGTGAGCAGTTCTTC
TRBD2 TRBJ2-5 once TRBV29-1 CSVTTSMETQYF TGCAGCGTGACGACTAGCATGGAGACCCAGTACTTC
. TRBJ2-5 . TRBV21-1 CASSIPGQGKNKETQYF TGTGCCAGCAGCATACCGGGACAGGGGAAGAACAAAGAGACCCAGTACTTC
. TRBJ1-2 . TRBV10-3 CAISEGGGYTF TGTGCCATCAGTGAGGGTGGTGGCTACACCTTC
. TRBJ1-6 . TRBV5-1 CASSFSVQDSPLHF TGCGCCAGCAGCTTCTCGGTACAGGATTCACCCCTCCACTTT
TRBD1 TRBJ1-1 . TRBV7-9 CASSEWTGNTEAFF TGTGCCAGCAGCGAGTGGACAGGGAACACTGAAGCTTTCTTT
TRBD1 TRBJ1-5 . TRBV4-1 CASSLTDREDQPQHF TGCGCCAGCAGCCTCACCGACAGGGAGGATCAGCCCCAGCATTTT
. TRBJ1-2 few TRBV7-9 CASSLARGYTF TGTGCCAGCAGCTTAGCGAGGGGCTACACCTTC
TRBD1 TRBJ1-2 . TRBV6-1 CASSRTGDGYTF TGTGCCAGCAGCCGGACAGGGGATGGCTACACCTTC
. TRBJ1-2 . TRBV7-9 CASSLEVYGYTF TGTGCCAGCAGCTTAGAAGTGTATGGCTACACCTTC
. TRBJ1-5 once TRBV11-2 CASSRNSGAPAF TGTGCCAGCAGCCGAAATAGCGGGGCCCCAGCATTT
. TRBJ1-6 few TRBV15 CATSRDRSTRSPLHF TGTGCCACCAGCAGAGATCGGTCGACGCGCTCACCCCTCCACTTT
TRBD1 TRBJ2-7 . TRBV2 CASSESQGPSPYEQYF TGTGCCAGCAGTGAATCACAGGGGCCGTCCCCCTACGAGCAGTACTTC
TRBD1 TRBJ2-3 . TRBV5-4 CASSSPGQGTDTQYF TGTGCCAGCAGCTCCCCGGGACAGGGAACAGATACGCAGTATTTT
. TRBJ1-1 . TRBV5-1 CASSNIVSDPAFF TGCGCCAGCAGCAACATCGTCTCTGATCCCGCTTTCTTT
. TRBJ1-1 once TRBV19 CASSMKRAVTEAFF TGTGCCAGTAGTATGAAAAGGGCGGTTACTGAAGCTTTCTTT
. TRBJ2-1 . TRBV5-1 CASSLEAYEQFF TGCGCCAGCAGCTTGGAAGCTTATGAGCAGTTCTTC
TRBD2 TRBJ2-3 . TRBV10-3 CAISETSGGPDTQYF TGTGCCATCAGTGAGACTAGCGGGGGACCAGATACGCAGTATTTT
. TRBJ2-5 . TRBV4-2 CASSPYIGQETQYF TGTGCCAGCAGCCCCTACATCGGCCAAGAGACCCAGTACTTC
. TRBJ1-2 . TRBV28 CASSLPTYGYTF TGTGCCAGCAGTTTACCCACTTATGGCTACACCTTC
TRBD2 TRBJ2-7 once TRBV19 CASSIKISGGLSYEQYF TGTGCCAGTAGTATCAAGATTAGCGGGGGCCTCTCCTACGAGCAGTACTTC